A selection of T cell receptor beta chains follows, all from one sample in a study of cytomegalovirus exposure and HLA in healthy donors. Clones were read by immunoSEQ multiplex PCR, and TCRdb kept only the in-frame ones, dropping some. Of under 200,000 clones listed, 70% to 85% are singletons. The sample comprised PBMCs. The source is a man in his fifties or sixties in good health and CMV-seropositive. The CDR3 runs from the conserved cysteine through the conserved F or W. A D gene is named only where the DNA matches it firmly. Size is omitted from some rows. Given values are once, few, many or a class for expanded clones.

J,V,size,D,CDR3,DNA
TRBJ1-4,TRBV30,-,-,CAWSVRGEKLFF,TGTGCCTGGAGTGTACGAGGAGAAAAACTGTTTTTT
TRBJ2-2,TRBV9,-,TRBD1,CASSVSLGTGGTGELFF,TGTGCCAGCAGCGTAAGCCTTGGGACAGGAGGCACCGGGGAGCTGTTTTTT
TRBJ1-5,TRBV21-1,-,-,CASSKVLPGDSNQPQHF,TGTGCCAGCAGCAAAGTCCTCCCGGGGGATAGCAATCAGCCCCAGCATTTT
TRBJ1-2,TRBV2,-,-,CASSERGQSGGYTF,TGTGCCAGCAGTGAACGCGGGCAGTCTGGGGGCTACACCTTC
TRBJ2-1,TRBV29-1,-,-,CSVGWADSYNEQFF,TGCAGCGTTGGGTGGGCTGACTCCTACAATGAGCAGTTCTTC
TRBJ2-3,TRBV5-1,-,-,CASSLAPTRDTQYF,TGCGCCAGCAGCTTGGCGCCGACTAGAGATACGCAGTATTTT
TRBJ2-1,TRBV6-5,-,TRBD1,CASSYSGQGAYNEQFF,TGTGCCAGCAGTTACTCGGGACAGGGGGCCTACAATGAGCAGTTCTTC
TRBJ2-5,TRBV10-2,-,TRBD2,CASSGPSGGAIETQYF,TGCGCCAGCAGTGGGCCCAGCGGGGGGGCCATAGAGACCCAGTACTTC
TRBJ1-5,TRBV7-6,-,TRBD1,CASSSGTGGGNQPQHF,TGTGCCAGCAGCAGTGGGACAGGGGGTGGCAATCAGCCCCAGCATTTT
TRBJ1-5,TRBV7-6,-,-,CASSRAPSQPQHF,TGTGCCAGCAGCAGAGCCCCGAGTCAGCCCCAGCATTTT
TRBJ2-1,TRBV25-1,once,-,CASREAGEQFF,TGTGCCAGCAGGGAAGCGGGTGAGCAGTTCTTC
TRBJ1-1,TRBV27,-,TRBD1,CASSSRGLGDTEAFF,TGTGCCAGCAGCAGCAGGGGGCTTGGGGACACTGAAGCTTTCTTT
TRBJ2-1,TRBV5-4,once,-,CASSADINLYNEQFF,TGTGCCAGCAGCGCCGACATAAATCTCTACAATGAGCAGTTCTTC
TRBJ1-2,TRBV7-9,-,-,CASSPPPEMRSGYTF,TGTGCCAGCAGCCCTCCCCCGGAGATGCGCAGTGGCTACACCTTC
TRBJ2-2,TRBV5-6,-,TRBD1,CASSLKGGVYTGELFF,TGTGCCAGCAGCTTGAAAGGGGGCGTATACACCGGGGAGCTGTTTTTT
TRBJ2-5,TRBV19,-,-,CASSIATRPQETQYF,TGTGCCAGTAGTATAGCGACTAGGCCCCAAGAGACCCAGTACTTC
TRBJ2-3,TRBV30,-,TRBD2,CAWSVRTSGSTDTQYF,TGTGCCTGGAGTGTACGGACTAGCGGGAGCACAGATACGCAGTATTTT
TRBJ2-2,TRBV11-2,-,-,CASSPPGSGTGELFF,TGTGCCAGCAGCCCCCCGGGTTCCGGCACCGGGGAGCTGTTTTTT
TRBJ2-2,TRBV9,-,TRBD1,CASSAGDRNRAENTGELFF,TGTGCCAGCAGCGCCGGGGACAGGAATCGGGCGGAAAACACCGGGGAGCTGTTTTTT
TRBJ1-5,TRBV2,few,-,CASGQGLWQPQHF,TGTGCCAGCGGGCAGGGGCTGTGGCAGCCCCAGCATTTT
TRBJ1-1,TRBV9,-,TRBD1,CASSAGGTEAFF,TGTGCCAGCAGCGCAGGGGGCACTGAAGCTTTCTTT
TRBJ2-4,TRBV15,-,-,CATSRVQRRLAKNIQYF,TGTGCCACCAGCAGAGTTCAGCGCCGATTAGCCAAAAACATTCAGTACTTC
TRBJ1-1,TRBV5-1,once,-,CASSLRGGTEAFF,TGCGCCAGCAGCTTAAGGGGGGGCACTGAAGCTTTCTTT
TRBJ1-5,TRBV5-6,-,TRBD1,CASSLGQGKLQPQHF,TGTGCCAGCAGCCTCGGACAGGGAAAGTTGCAGCCCCAGCATTTT
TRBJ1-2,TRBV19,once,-,CASKGYQSYGYTF,TGTGCCAGTAAGGGGTACCAAAGCTATGGCTACACCTTC
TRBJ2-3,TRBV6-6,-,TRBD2,CASSQPSGGADTQYF,TGTGCCAGCAGTCAACCCAGTGGGGGGGCAGATACGCAGTATTTT
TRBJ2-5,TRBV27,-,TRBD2,CASSFSGTSRGETQYF,TGTGCCAGCAGTTTCTCCGGGACTAGTCGTGGTGAGACCCAGTACTTC
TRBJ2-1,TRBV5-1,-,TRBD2,CASRGGGGASYNEQFF,TGCGCCAGCAGAGGGGGCGGGGGGGCTTCCTACAATGAGCAGTTCTTC
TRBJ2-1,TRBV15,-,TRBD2,CATSRELADYSYNEQFF,TGTGCCACCAGCAGAGAACTAGCGGATTACTCCTACAATGAGCAGTTCTTC
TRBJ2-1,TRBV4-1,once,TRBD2,CASSPHSGGGNEQFF,TGCGCCAGCAGCCCTCATAGCGGCGGGGGCAATGAGCAGTTCTTC
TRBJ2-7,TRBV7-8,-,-,CASSPGYEQYF,TGTGCCAGCAGTCCAGGGTACGAGCAGTACTTC
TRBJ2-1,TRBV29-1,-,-,CSVKGTNEQFF,TGCAGCGTTAAGGGGACTAATGAGCAGTTCTTC
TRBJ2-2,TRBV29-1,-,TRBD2,CSATGTSANTGELFF,TGCAGCGCCACCGGGACTAGCGCTAACACCGGGGAGCTGTTTTTT
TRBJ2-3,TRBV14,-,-,CASSRGGGDTQYF,TGTGCCAGCAGCCGGGGAGGGGGTGATACGCAGTATTTT
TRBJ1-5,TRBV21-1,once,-,CASSNDGHSNQPQHF,TGTGCCAGCAGCAACGATGGACATAGCAATCAGCCCCAGCATTTT
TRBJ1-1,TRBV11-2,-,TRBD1,CASSATGAYMNTEAFF,TGTGCCAGCAGCGCGACAGGGGCGTACATGAACACTGAAGCTTTCTTT
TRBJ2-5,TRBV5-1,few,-,CASSLGPSSETQYF,TGCGCCAGCAGCTTGGGGCCTAGCTCCGAGACCCAGTACTTC
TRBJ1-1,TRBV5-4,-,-,CASSSFTRMNTEAFF,TGTGCCAGCAGCTCCTTCACGAGGATGAACACTGAAGCTTTCTTT
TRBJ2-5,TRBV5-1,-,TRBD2,CASDGGAGETQYF,TGCGCCAGCGACGGGGGGGCCGGAGAGACCCAGTACTTC
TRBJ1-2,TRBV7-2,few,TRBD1,CASSFERQGRDGYTF,TGTGCCAGCAGCTTTGAGCGACAGGGGAGGGATGGCTACACCTTC
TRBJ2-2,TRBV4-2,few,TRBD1,CASSQEKGQGSTGELFF,TGTGCCAGCAGCCAAGAGAAGGGACAGGGTAGCACCGGGGAGCTGTTTTTT
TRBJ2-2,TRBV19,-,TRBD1,CASSHPTERQGFRELFF,TGTGCCAGTAGCCACCCTACCGAGAGACAGGGCTTCAGGGAGCTGTTTTTT
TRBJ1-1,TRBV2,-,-,CASETGVGTEAFF,TGTGCCAGCGAGACAGGAGTAGGCACTGAAGCTTTCTTT
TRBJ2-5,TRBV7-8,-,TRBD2,CASSPRLAGPFQETQYF,TGTGCCAGCAGCCCTCGGCTAGCGGGGCCCTTCCAAGAGACCCAGTACTTC
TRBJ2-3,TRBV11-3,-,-,CASSFDVAEGTDTQYF,TGTGCCAGCAGCTTCGATGTAGCGGAGGGCACAGATACGCAGTATTTT
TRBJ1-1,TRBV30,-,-,CAWSVRSHTEAFF,TGTGCCTGGAGTGTACGGTCACACACTGAAGCTTTCTTT
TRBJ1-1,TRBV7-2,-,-,CASSRAGYTEAFF,TGTGCCAGCAGCCGAGCAGGGTACACTGAAGCTTTCTTT
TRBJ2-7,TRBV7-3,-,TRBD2,CASSVSGGLTYEQYF,TGTGCCAGCAGCGTTAGCGGGGGACTCACCTACGAGCAGTACTTC
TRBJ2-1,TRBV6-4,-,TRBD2,CASSPMGAGGNEQFF,TGTGCCAGCAGTCCCATGGGGGCGGGAGGGAATGAGCAGTTCTTC
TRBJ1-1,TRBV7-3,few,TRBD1,CASSDGQGAEAFF,TGTGCCAGCAGCGATGGACAGGGGGCTGAAGCTTTCTTT
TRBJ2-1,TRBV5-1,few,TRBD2,CASKGTSGFNEQFF,TGCGCCAGCAAGGGGACTAGCGGATTCAATGAGCAGTTCTTC
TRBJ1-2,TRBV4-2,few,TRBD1,CASSQGDRVGYGYTF,TGTGCCAGCAGCCAGGGAGACAGGGTTGGGTATGGCTACACCTTC
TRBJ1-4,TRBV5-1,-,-,CASSLGLGTPNEKLFF,TGCGCCAGCAGCTTGGGACTAGGGACTCCTAATGAAAAACTGTTTTTT
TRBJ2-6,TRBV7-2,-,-,CASSLSLRGVYDGANVLTF,TGTGCCAGCAGCCTAAGTCTACGGGGTGTCTACGACGGGGCCAACGTCCTGACTTTC
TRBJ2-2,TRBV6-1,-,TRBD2,CAASKRREFEELFF,TGTGCCGCATCGAAGAGGCGGGAGTTTGAGGAGCTGTTTTTT
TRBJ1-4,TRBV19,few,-,CASKDRETLEKLFF,TGTGCCAGTAAGGATCGGGAGACCCTTGAAAAACTGTTTTTT
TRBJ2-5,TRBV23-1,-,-,CASSQLGPGGGFQETQYF,TGCGCCAGCAGTCAATTGGGTCCGGGGGGCGGTTTCCAAGAGACCCAGTACTTC
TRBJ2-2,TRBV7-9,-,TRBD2,CAPGGVANTGELFF,TGTGCCCCCGGGGGGGTAGCGAACACCGGGGAGCTGTTTTTT
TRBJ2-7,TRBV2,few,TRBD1,CASLATGAGYEQYF,TGTGCCAGCCTTGCCACAGGGGCGGGCTACGAGCAGTACTTC